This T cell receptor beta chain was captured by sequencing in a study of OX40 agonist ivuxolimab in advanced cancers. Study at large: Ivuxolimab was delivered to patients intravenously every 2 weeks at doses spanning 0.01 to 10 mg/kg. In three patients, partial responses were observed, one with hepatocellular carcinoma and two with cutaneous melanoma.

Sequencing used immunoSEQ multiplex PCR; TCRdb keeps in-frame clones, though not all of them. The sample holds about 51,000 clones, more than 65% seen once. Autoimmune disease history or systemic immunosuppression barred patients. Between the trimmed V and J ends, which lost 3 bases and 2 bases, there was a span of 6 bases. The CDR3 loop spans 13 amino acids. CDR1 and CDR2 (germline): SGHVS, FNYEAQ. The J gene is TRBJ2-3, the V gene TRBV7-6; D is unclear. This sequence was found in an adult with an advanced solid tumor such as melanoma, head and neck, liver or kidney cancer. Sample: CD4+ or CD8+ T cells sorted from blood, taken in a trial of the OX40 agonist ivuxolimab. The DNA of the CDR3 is TGTGCCAGCAGCTTGGGCGCCACAGATACGCAGTATTTT. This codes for CASSLGATDTQYF.